What follows are 8 T cell receptor beta chains derived from one specimen sequenced in a study of cytomegalovirus exposure and HLA in healthy donors. PCR employed 60 Vbeta and 13 Jbeta primers. Here immunoSEQ multiplex PCR was the method, and the copy in TCRdb shows in-frame clones only, minus some. This table holds 100,000 or so clones, 65% to 85% found once. Specimen: PBMCs. The receptors come from a male donor in good health and CMV-seronegative.

The gene calls are TRBV4-1 and TRBJ2-7; D is possibly TRBD2 (5 bases). Trimming shortened V by 0 bases and J by 5 bases, and 14 bases separated the two germline ends. CDR1 is MGHRA and CDR2 is YSYEKL in the germline V gene. The CDR3 is 15 amino acids. The CDR3, as DNA: TGCGCCAGCAGCCAAGATCGTGGGAGTAGCGACGAGCAGTACTTC. This sequence encodes CASSQDRGSSDEQYF.

The rearrangement uses TRBV6-5 and TRBJ2-1; TRBD2 matches at 8 bases. V dropped 7 bases and J dropped 3; count of bases not matched to a gene: 2. There are 13 residues in the CDR3. Per the germline V gene, CDR1 is MNHEY and CDR2 is SVGAGI. CDR3 DNA sequence: TGTGCCAGCACAGCGGGAGACTACAATGAGCAGTTCTTC. It encodes CASTAGDYNEQFF.

This CDR3 reads CASSSPSYQMPSGSVSTDTQYF. The CDR3 DNA reads TGTGCCAGCAGTTCTCCCAGCTACCAAATGCCCAGCGGGAGCGTCAGCACAGATACGCAGTATTTT. The V gene is TRBV28, the J gene TRBJ2-3; 8 nucleotides match TRBD2. Per germline, CDR1 MDHEN and CDR2 SYDVKM. CDR3 length: 22 residues. Trimming cost V 4 bases and J 0 bases; bases outside gene matches: 24.

This clone appeared once. The V and J genes are TRBV7-2 and TRBJ2-7, with TRBD2 matching over 11 bases. The CDR3 sequence is 14 residues long. Trimming cost V 4 bases and J 6 bases; bases outside gene matches: 5. CDR1 and CDR2 from the germline V gene are SGHTA and FQGNSA. In DNA form, the CDR3 reads TGTGCCAGCAGCTCGCTAGCGGGAGGAGGCGAGCAGTACTTC. Translated: CASSSLAGGGEQYF.

This clone is a singleton in its sample. The CDR3 DNA reads TGTGCCAGCAGCCCCCAAGCGGGAGGAGGGAATGAGCAGTTCTTC. This codes for CASSPQAGGGNEQFF. The chain has TRBV9 and TRBJ2-1; 9 positions agree with TRBD2. The CDR3 covers 15 residues. V gave up 4 bases and J gave up 7 bases; unmatched junction bases: 9. The germline CDR1 and CDR2 sequences are SGDLS and YYNGEE.

The gene calls are TRBV10-2 and TRBJ2-3; 10 bases line up with TRBD2. J lost 3 bases, V lost 6 bases, and 0 bases had no gene match. The CDR3 consists of 13 residues. Germline loops: CDR1 WSHSY, CDR2 SAAADI. CDR3 coding DNA: TGCGCCAGCAGGACTAGCGGGACAGATACGCAGTATTTT. Translating it yields CASRTSGTDTQYF.

Details on this clone: Distinct nucleotide sequences in the sample also encode this CDR3. V and J are TRBV7-3 and TRBJ2-7, with 11 nucleotides matching TRBD2. Unmatched junction bases numbered 4, after V lost 5 bases and J lost 4 bases. Germline V gene data show CDR1 as SGHTA and CDR2 as FQGTGA. The CDR3 is 14 amino acids. The CDR3 DNA is TGTGCCAGCAGCCCGACTAGCGGGAAATACGAGCAGTACTTC. It codes for CASSPTSGKYEQYF.

This rearrangement joins TRBV2 to TRBJ1-1, with 8 bases that match TRBD1. This CDR3 spans 14 amino acids. The ends lost 2 bases at V and 5 bases at J; junction bases unmatched: 4. Germline V gene data show CDR1 as SNHLY and CDR2 as FYNNEI. CDR3 loop: CASSEQGASTEAFF. The CDR3 DNA follows: TGTGCCAGCAGTGAACAGGGGGCGAGTACTGAAGCTTTCTTT.